The source of this T cell receptor beta chain is a study of T-cell reconstitution after alpha-beta-depleted transplantation in children. Remarks on this clonotype: The target antigen is unknown.

The CDR3 has 16 residues. The ends were cut back, 10 bases at V and 3 bases at J, with 19 bases in the middle. CDR1 and CDR2 (germline): LGHNA, YNFKEQ. Study-wide results and caveats: The high TCRbeta diversity at day 60 in some patients came from surviving recipient T cells and thymic progenitors. Two months or so post-transplant, alpha-beta T cells reportedly derived from several hundred expanded graft clones. Among T cells one year after transplant, newly produced cells accounted for most counts and diversity.

Molecular barcoding with unique molecular identifiers was used for the TCRbeta library. One entry per CDR3 protein results from TCRdb running MiXCR on the PCR reads. The sample holds around 450,000 distinct CDR3 sequences, roughly 44% seen once. This specimen consisted of PBMCs, obtained before TCRalphabeta/CD19-depleted stem cell transplant. This clonotype originated in a girl aged 2-10 years with aplastic anemia, due to receive a stem cell transplant. J is TRBJ2-6 and V is TRBV4-2; no clear D. The CDR3 DNA reads as TGTGCCATCGGCCCCGGGCTCCTCTGTGGGGCCAACGTCCTGACTTTC. Protein: CAIGPGLLCGANVLTF.